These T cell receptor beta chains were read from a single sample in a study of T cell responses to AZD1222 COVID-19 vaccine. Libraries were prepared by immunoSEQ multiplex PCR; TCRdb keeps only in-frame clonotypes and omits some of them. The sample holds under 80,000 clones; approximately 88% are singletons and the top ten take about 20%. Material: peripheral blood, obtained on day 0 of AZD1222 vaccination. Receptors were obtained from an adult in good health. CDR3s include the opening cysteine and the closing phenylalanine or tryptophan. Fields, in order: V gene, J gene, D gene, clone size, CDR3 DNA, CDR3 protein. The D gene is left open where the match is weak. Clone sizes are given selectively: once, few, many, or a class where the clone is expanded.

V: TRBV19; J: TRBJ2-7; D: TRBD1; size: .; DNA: TGTGCCAGTAGCGGACAGGGGTACGAGCAGTACTTC; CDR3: CASSGQGYEQYF
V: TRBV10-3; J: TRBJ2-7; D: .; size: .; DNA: TGTGCCATCAGCGCTAGCCTCTCCTACGAGCAGTACTTC; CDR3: CAISASLSYEQYF
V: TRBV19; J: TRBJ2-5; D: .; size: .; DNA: TGTGCCAGTAGCCTCCCTTTCGGCGAGACCCAGTACTTC; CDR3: CASSLPFGETQYF
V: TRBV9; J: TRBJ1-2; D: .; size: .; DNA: TGTGCCAGCAGCGTAGCTGGGCAGTCTTTGGGCTACACCTTC; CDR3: CASSVAGQSLGYTF
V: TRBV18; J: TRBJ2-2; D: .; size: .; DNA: TGTGCCAGCCTGAATGGGGTACCCGGGGAGCTGTTTTTT; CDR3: CASLNGVPGELFF
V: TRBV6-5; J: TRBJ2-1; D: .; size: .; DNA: TGTGCCAGCAGGGAGCAGGGTAGCTCCTACAATGAGCAGTTCTTC; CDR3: CASREQGSSYNEQFF
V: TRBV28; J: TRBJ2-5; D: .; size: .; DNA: TGTGCCAGCAGCTTTAGGACGAGGTACGAGACCCAGTACTTC; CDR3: CASSFRTRYETQYF
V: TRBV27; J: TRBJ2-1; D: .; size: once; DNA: TGTGCCAGCAGTTTAGGTTACAATGAGCAGTTCTTC; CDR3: CASSLGYNEQFF
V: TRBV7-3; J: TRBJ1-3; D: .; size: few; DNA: TGTGCCAGCAGCCCGGACAGCTCCTCTGGAAACACCATATATTTT; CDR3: CASSPDSSSGNTIYF
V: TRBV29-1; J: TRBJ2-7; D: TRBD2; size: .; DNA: TGCAGCGTTGAAGTCCTAGCGGGTGGACTGGAGCAGTACTTC; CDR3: CSVEVLAGGLEQYF
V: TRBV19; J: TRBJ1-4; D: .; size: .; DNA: TGTGCCAGTAGTATACTGGGGCCCAGGCGTGAAAAACTGTTTTTT; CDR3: CASSILGPRREKLFF
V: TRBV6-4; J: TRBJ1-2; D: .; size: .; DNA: TGTGCCAGCAGTGTTTCGTCATTTGGTAACTATGGCTACACCTTC; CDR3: CASSVSSFGNYGYTF
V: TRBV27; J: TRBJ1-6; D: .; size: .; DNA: TGTGCCAGCAGTTTATTGGACAATTCACCCCTCCACTTT; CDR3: CASSLLDNSPLHF
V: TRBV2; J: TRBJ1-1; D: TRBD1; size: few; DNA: TGTGCCAGCAGTGTGGACAGGGACGGTGGAGCTTTCTTT; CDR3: CASSVDRDGGAFF
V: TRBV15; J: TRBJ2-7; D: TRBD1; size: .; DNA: TGTGCCACCAGCAGCTGGACAGGGAACGAGCAGTACTTC; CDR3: CATSSWTGNEQYF
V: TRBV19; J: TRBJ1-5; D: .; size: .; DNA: TGTGCCAGTAGTATCCCTCGGCGCAGGGTGGGTCACAATCAGCCCCAGCATAAACAGCCCCAGCATTTT; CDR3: CASSIPRRRVGHNQPQHKQPQHF
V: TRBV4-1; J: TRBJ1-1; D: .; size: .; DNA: TGCGCCAGCAGCCAAGAGGAGTGGCGGTTGAACACTGAAGCTTTCTTT; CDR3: CASSQEEWRLNTEAFF
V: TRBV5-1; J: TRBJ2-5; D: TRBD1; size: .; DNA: TGCGCCAGCAGCCCGGGCTCCGGGACAGGGGTTGAGACCCAGTACTTC; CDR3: CASSPGSGTGVETQYF
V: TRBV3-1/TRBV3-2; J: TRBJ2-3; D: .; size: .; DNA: TGTGCCAGCAGCCCCAGGGGTTCTGGCACAGATACGCAGTATTTT; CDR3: CASSPRGSGTDTQYF
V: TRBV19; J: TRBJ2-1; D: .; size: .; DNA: TGTGCCAGTAGCCAGCACAATGAGCAGTTCTTC; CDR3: CASSQHNEQFF
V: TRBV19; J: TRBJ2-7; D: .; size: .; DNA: TGTGCCAGCAGCATGTCGGCAGGGAACTACGAGCAGTACTTC; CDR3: CASSMSAGNYEQYF
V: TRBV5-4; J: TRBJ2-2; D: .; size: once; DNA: TGTGCCAGCAGCTTGGGCCAGGTAGACACCGGGGAGCTGTTTTTT; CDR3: CASSLGQVDTGELFF
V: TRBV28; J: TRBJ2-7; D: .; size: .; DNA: TGTGCCAGCTATAAGAACTACGAGCAGTACTTC; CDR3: CASYKNYEQYF
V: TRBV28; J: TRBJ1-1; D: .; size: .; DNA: TGTGCCAGCAGTTCCTTTTTGATTGGGACACGGGAGGCTGAAGCTTTCTTT; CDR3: CASSSFLIGTREAEAFF
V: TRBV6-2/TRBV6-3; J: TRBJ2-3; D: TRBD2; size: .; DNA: TGTGCCAGCAGTTACTCCCTAGCGGGAGGGAGAGATACGCAGTATTTT; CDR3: CASSYSLAGGRDTQYF
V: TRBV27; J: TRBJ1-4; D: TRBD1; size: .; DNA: TGTGCCAGCAGCTGGACAGGGGGGGATGAAAAACTGTTTTTT; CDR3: CASSWTGGDEKLFF
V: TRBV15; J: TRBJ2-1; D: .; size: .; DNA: TGTGCCACCAGCAGAGATGGAGGGAACAATGAGCAGTTCTTC; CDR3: CATSRDGGNNEQFF
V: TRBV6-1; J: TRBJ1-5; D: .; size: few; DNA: TGTGCCAGCAGTGAAGGGACAGCCGACAATCAGCCCCAGCATTTT; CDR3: CASSEGTADNQPQHF
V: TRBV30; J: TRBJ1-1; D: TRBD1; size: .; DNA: TGTGCCTCGACCGGGACAGGGCTGAACACTGAAGCTTTCTTT; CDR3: CASTGTGLNTEAFF
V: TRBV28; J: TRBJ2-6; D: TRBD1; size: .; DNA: TGTGCCAGTAGTTTACAGGGGGCAAAGGGGGCCAACGTCCTGACTTTC; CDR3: CASSLQGAKGANVLTF
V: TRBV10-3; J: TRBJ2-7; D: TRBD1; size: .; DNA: TGTGCCATCAGTGAGTCGTCAGGGACAGCCTACGAGCAGTACTTC; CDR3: CAISESSGTAYEQYF
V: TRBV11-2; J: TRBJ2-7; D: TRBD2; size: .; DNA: TGTGCCAGCAGCTTCCTCCTCGCGGGGGGTTACGAGCAGTACTTC; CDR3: CASSFLLAGGYEQYF
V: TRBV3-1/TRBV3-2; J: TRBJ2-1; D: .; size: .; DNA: TGTGCCAGCAGTCCCGGTGGCGTCTACAATGAGCAGTTCTTC; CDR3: CASSPGGVYNEQFF
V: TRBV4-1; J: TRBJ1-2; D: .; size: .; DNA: TGCGCCAGCAGCCAAGATTCTGGCCGCAATCCCCTGGGCTACACCTTC; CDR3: CASSQDSGRNPLGYTF
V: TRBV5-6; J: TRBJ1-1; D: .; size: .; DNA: TGTGCCAGCAGCACAGAACCCGGGACGGCGGTCAGTGAAGCTTTCTTT; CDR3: CASSTEPGTAVSEAFF
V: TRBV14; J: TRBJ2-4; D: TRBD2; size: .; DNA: TGTGCCAGCAGTCGGACTAGCGGGAGGGCCAAGATCAAAAACATTCAGTACTTC; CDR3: CASSRTSGRAKIKNIQYF
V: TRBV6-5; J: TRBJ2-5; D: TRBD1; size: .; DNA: TGTGCCAGCAGTTCAGGGACAGGGGGGAAGACCCAGTACTTC; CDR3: CASSSGTGGKTQYF
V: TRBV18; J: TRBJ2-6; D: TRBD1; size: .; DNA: TGTGCCAGCTCACCACGGGACAGGGGGCTCTCTGGGGCCAACGTCCTGACTTTC; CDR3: CASSPRDRGLSGANVLTF
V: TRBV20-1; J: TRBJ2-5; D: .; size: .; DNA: TGCAGTGCTAGTGTAGTTCAAGAGACCCAGTACTTC; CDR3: CSASVVQETQYF
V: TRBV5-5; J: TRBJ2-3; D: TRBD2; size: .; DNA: TGTGCCAGCAGCTTGGAGGGACTAGCGGCAGATACGCAGTATTTT; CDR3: CASSLEGLAADTQYF
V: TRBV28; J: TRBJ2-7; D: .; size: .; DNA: TGTGCCAGCAGTCTAGGGGGTCCCAACTACGAGCAGTACTTC; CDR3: CASSLGGPNYEQYF
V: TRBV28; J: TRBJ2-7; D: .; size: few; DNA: TGTGCCAGCAGGGGCATCTTCGGCGAGCAGTACTTC; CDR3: CASRGIFGEQYF
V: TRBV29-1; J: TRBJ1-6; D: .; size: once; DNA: TGCAGCGTTGCTGCAGGGATGAATTCACCCCTCCACTTT; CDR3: CSVAAGMNSPLHF
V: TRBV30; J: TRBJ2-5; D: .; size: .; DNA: TGTGCCTGGAGTACACAGGGAGTCGAGACCCAGTACTTC; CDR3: CAWSTQGVETQYF
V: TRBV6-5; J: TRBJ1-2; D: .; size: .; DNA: TGTGCCAGCAGTACGGGCGACTATGGCTACACCTTC; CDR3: CASSTGDYGYTF
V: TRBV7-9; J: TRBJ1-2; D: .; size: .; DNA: TGTGCCAGCATCCCATGGCAGGACGACTATGGCTACACCTTC; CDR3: CASIPWQDDYGYTF
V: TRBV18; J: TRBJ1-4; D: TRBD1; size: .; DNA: TGTGCCAGCTCACCCCGGGACAGAAATGAAAAACTGTTTTTT; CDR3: CASSPRDRNEKLFF
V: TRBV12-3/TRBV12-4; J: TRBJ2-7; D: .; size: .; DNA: TGTGCCAGCAGTTTCCCCGGCGTCTACGAGCAGTACTTC; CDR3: CASSFPGVYEQYF
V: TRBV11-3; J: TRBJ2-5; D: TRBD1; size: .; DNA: TGTGCCAGCAGCCCCGGACAGGGAATGGTGGAGCAAGAGACCCAGTACTTC; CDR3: CASSPGQGMVEQETQYF
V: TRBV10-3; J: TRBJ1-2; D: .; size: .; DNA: TGTGCCATCAGTGACTGGCGGACTCCGGGTGGCTACACCTTC; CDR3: CAISDWRTPGGYTF
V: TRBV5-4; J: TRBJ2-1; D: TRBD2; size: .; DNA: TGTGCCAGCAGCTGGACTAGCGGGAGCTCCTACAATGAGCAGTTCTTC; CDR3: CASSWTSGSSYNEQFF
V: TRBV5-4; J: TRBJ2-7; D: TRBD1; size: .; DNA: TGTGCCAGCAGCCCAGGCGGACAGGTCCTTAGTGGCCACGAGCAGTACTTC; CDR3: CASSPGGQVLSGHEQYF